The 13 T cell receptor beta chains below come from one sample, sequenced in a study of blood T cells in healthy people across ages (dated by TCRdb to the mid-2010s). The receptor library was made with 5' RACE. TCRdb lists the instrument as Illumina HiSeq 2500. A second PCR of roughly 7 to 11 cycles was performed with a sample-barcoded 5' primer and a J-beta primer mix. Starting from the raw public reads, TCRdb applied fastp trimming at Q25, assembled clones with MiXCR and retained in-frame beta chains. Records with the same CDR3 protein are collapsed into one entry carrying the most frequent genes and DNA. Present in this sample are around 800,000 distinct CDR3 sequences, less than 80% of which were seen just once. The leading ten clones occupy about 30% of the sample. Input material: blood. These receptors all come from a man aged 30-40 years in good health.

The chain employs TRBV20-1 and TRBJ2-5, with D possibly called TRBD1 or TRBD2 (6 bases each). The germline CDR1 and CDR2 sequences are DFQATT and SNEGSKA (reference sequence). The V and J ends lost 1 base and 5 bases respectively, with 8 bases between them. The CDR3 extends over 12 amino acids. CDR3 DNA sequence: TGCAGTGCTAGAGGGGGGGCCGAGACCCAGTACTTC. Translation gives CSARGGAETQYF.

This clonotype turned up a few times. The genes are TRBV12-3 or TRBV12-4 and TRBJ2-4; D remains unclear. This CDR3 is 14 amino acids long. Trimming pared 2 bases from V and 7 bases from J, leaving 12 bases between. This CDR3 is CASSLSAELNIQYF. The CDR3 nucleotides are TGTGCCAGCAGTTTATCCGCGGAACTGAACATTCAGTACTTC.

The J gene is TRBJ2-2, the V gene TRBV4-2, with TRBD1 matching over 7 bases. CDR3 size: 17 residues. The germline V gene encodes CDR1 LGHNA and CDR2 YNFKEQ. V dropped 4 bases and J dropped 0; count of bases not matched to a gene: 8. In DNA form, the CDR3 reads TGTGCCAGCAGCCGCCGACAGGGTTTCGCGAACACCGGGGAGCTGTTTTTT. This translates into CASSRRQGFANTGELFF.

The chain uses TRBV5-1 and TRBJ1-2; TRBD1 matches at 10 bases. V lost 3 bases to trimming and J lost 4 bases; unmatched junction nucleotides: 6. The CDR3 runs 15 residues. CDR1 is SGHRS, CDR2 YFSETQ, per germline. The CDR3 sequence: CASSSGQGGVYGYTF. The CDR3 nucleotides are TGCGCCAGCAGCTCCGGACAGGGGGGCGTCTATGGCTACACCTTC.

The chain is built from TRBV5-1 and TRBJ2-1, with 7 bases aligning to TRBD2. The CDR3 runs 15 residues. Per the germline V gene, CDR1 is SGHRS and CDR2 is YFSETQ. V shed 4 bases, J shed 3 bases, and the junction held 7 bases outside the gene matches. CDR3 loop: CASSIGLERYNEQFF. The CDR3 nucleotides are TGCGCCAGCAGCATAGGACTAGAACGCTACAATGAGCAGTTCTTC.

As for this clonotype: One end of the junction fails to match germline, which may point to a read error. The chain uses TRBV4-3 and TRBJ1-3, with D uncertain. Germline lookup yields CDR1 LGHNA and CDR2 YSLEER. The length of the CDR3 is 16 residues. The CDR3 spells CASSQGWWTPGDTIYF. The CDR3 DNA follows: TGCGCCAGCAGCCAAGGTTGGTGGACCCCTGGAGACACCATATATTTT.

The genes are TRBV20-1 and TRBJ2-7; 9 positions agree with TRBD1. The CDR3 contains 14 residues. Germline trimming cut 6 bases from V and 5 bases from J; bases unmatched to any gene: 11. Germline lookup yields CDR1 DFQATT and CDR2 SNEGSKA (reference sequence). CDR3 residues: CSAPPGQGGNEQYF. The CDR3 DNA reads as TGCAGTGCCCCGCCGGGACAGGGCGGGAACGAGCAGTACTTC.

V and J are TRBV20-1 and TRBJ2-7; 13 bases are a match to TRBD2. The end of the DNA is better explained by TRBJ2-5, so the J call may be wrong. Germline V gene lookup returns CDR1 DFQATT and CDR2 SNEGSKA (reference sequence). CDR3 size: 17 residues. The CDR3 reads CSARDVETSGGQETQYF. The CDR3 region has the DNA TGCAGTGCTAGAGACGTTGAGACTAGCGGGGGGCAAGAGACCCAGTACTTC.

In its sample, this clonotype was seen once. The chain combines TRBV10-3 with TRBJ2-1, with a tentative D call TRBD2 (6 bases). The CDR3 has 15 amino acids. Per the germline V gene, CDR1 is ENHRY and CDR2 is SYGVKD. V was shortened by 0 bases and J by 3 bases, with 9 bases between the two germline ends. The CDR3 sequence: CAISESRRDYNEQFF. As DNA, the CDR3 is TGTGCCATCAGTGAGTCAAGGAGGGACTACAATGAGCAGTTCTTC.

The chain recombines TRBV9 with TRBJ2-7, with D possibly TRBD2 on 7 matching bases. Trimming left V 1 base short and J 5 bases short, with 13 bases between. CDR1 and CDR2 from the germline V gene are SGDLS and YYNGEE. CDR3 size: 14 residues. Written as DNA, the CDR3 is TGTGCCAGCAGCGTACTCGGGGGGCCGAACGAGCAGTACTTC. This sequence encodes CASSVLGGPNEQYF.

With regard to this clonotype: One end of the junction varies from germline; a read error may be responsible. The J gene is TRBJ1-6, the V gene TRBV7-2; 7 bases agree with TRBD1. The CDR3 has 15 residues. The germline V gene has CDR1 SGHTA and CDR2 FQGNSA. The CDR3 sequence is CASSLVGQYNSPLHF. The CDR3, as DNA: TGCGCCAGCAGCTTAGTGGGACAGTATAATTCACCCCTCCACTTT.

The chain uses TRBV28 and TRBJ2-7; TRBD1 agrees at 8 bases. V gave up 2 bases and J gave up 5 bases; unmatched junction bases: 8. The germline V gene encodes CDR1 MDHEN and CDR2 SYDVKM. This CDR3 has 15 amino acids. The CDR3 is CASSLRDRGSHEQYF. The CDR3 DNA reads TGTGCCAGCAGTTTACGAGACAGGGGTTCCCACGAGCAGTACTTC.

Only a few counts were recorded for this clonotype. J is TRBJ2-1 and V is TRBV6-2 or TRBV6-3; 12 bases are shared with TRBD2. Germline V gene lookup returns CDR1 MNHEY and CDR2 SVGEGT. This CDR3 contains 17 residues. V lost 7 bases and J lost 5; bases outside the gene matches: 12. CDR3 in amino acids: CASKSEASGGANNEQFF. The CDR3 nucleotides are TGTGCCAGCAAGTCCGAGGCTAGCGGGGGGGCTAACAATGAGCAGTTCTTC.